These 22 T cell receptor beta chains were sequenced from one sample in a study of siplizumab effects on memory and regulatory T cells. Assay used: immunoSEQ multiplex PCR; TCRdb lists only in-frame clones, some missing. The table lists about 100,000 clones, about 91% of them singletons, with 0.15% in the top ten. The sample consisted of CD4+ T cells sorted from blood. The receptors were gathered from a human donor in good health.

The chain is built from TRBV23-1 and TRBJ1-1, with a tentative D call TRBD1 (5 bases). TRBV23-1 is an ORF, with its function uncertain. V gave up 4 bases and J gave up 0 bases, with 9 bases separating them. The CDR3 sequence is 14 residues long. The CDR3: CASSLRGMNTEAFF. In nucleotides, the CDR3 is TGCGCCAGCAGTCTACGGGGGATGAACACTGAAGCTTTCTTT.

The rearrangement joins TRBV6-1 to TRBJ1-3; D is perhaps TRBD1 (6 bases). Germline V CDR1 and CDR2: MNHNS, SASEGT. The CDR3 extends over 14 amino acids. The V and J ends lost 2 bases and 4 bases respectively, with 9 bases between them. The CDR3 sequence is CASSERGRGNTIYF. In DNA, the CDR3 is TGTGCCAGCAGTGAAAGGGGGAGAGGAAACACCATATATTTT.

V is TRBV28 and J is TRBJ2-1; TRBD2 aligns across 8 bases. Germline CDR1 is MDHEN and CDR2 is SYDVKM. The CDR3 has 15 residues. V trimming: 8 bases; J trimming: 3 bases; junction bases outside the gene matches: 9. In nucleotides, the CDR3 is TGTGCCAGCCCCCCGCGGGGGGAGTTCTACAATGAGCAGTTCTTC. It is translated as CASPPRGEFYNEQFF. The entire variable domain, with the rest obtained from reference TRBV28 and TRBJ2-1, is as follows: DVKVTQSSRYLVKRTGEKVFLECVQDMDHENMFWYRQDPGLGLRLIYFSYDVKMKEKGDIPEGYSVSREKKERFSLILESASTNQTSMYLCASPPRGEFYNEQFFGPGTRLTVL.

The chain employs TRBV9 and TRBJ2-1, with 8 bases identical to TRBD2. CDR1 and CDR2 (germline): SGDLS, YYNGEE. V lost 0 bases and J lost 4; bases outside the gene matches: 12. The CDR3 runs to 18 residues. For the CDR3, the DNA is TGTGCCAGCAGCGTAGAGGCTAGGGGAGCGGGGGCATACAATGAGCAGTTCTTC. Protein: CASSVEARGAGAYNEQFF.

The chain is built from TRBV18 and TRBJ2-1; D assignment may be TRBD1 or TRBD2 (6 bases each). In germline, CDR1 is KGHSH, CDR2 LQKENI. V was pared by 2 bases and J by 1 base, with 9 bases between. This CDR3 contains 15 residues. CDR3 residues: CASSPEGGSYNEQFF. CDR3 nucleotides: TGTGCCAGCTCACCAGAGGGGGGTTCCTACAATGAGCAGTTCTTC. Full variable domain (rest looked up from reference TRBV18 and TRBJ2-1): NAGVMQNPRHLVRRRGQEARLRCSPMKGHSHVYWYRQLPEEGLKFMVYLQKENIIDESGMPKERFSAEFPKEGPSILRIQQVVRGDSAAYFCASSPEGGSYNEQFFGPGTRLTVL.

CDR3 loop: CASSESRGQGNTIYF. CDR3 coding DNA: TGTGCCAGCAGTGAATCCAGGGGGCAAGGAAACACCATATATTTT. J is TRBJ1-3 and V is TRBV25-1; 8 bases map to TRBD1. The CDR3 runs 15 residues. CDR1 is MGHDK, CDR2 SYGVNS, per germline. Trimming took 1 base from V and 4 from J; bases not matched to a gene: 3.

The chain uses TRBV6-5 and TRBJ2-2; D is unclear. With 7 bases removed from V and 4 bases from J, the gap between germline ends came to 7 bases. This CDR3 spans 12 amino acids. The V gene's germline CDR1 is MNHEY and CDR2 SVGAGI. In nucleotides, the CDR3 is TGTGCCAGCAACCCAGGCACCGGGGAGCTGTTTTTT. As protein: CASNPGTGELFF.

CDR3 region: CASSRIGSGNTIYF. DNA for the CDR3: TGTGCCAGCAGTCGGATTGGCTCTGGAAACACCATATATTTT. The chain has TRBV6-6 and TRBJ1-3; D is undetermined. The CDR3 length is 14 residues. Germline V gene sequence: CDR1 MNHNY, CDR2 SVGAGI (reference sequence). V was shortened by 5 bases and J by 0 bases, with 8 bases between the two germline ends.

The chain carries TRBV27 and TRBJ2-7, with TRBD2 matching over 14 bases. The trim removed 6 bases at V and 3 bases at J, leaving 7 bases unmatched. Germline lookup yields CDR1 MNHEY and CDR2 SMNVEV (reference sequence). The CDR3 extends over 16 amino acids. CDR3 nucleotides: TGTGCCAGCAGGCGGGGCGGGACTAGCGGGGGCTACGAGCAGTACTTC. Protein: CASRRGGTSGGYEQYF.

J is TRBJ1-5 and V is TRBV5-6, with TRBD1 matching over 7 bases. The CDR3 length is 16 residues. The V gene end was trimmed by 4 bases and the J gene end by 2 bases; junction bases not matched to a gene: 9. Germline V gives CDR1 SGHDT, CDR2 YYEEEE. Here the CDR3 DNA reads TGTGCCAGCAGCATACTCGACAGGGCTGGCAATCAGCCCCAGCATTTT. This encodes CASSILDRAGNQPQHF.

This sequence joins TRBV10-1 and TRBJ2-2; tentatively, D is TRBD1 or TRBD2 (5 bases each). Germline V gene lookup returns CDR1 WNHNN and CDR2 SYGVQD (reference sequence). The V and J ends lost 5 bases and 5 bases respectively, with 15 bases between them. The CDR3 totals 15 residues. The CDR3 DNA follows: TGCGCCAGCAGTTCAAGGGGACGAGGGACCGGGGAGCTGTTTTTT. It is translated as CASSSRGRGTGELFF.

The genes are TRBV18 and TRBJ1-1, with 7 bases that match TRBD1. This CDR3 spans 17 amino acids. The germline V gene has CDR1 KGHSH and CDR2 LQKENI. V was pared by 3 bases and J by 0 bases, with 10 bases of the junction left unmatched. DNA of the CDR3: TGTGCCAGCTCACCGGGACAGATACTGGCCATGAACACTGAAGCTTTCTTT. Protein sequence: CASSPGQILAMNTEAFF.

This chain connects TRBV18 to TRBJ2-6; TRBD2 agrees at 8 bases. V lost 2 bases, J lost 2 bases, and 14 bases stayed unmatched. The CDR3 is made up of 20 amino acids. CDR1 and CDR2 (germline): KGHSH, LQKENI. The CDR3 is CASSPTQLGGGSPGANVLTF. CDR3 sequence (DNA): TGTGCCAGCTCACCAACCCAACTAGGCGGGGGGAGCCCTGGGGCCAACGTCCTGACTTTC.

The chain couples TRBV7-3 to TRBJ2-1, with TRBD2 matching 7 bases. V trimming: 4 bases; J trimming: 11 bases; junction bases outside the gene matches: 8. Germline loops: CDR1 SGHTA, CDR2 FQGTGA. CDR3 length: 13 residues. This CDR3 reads CASSSAGAMKQFF. DNA for the CDR3: TGTGCCAGCAGCTCGGCGGGAGCAATGAAGCAGTTCTTC. The full variable domain, in which reference TRBV7-3 and TRBJ2-1 provide the parts outside the CDR3, is GAGVSQTPSNKVTEKGKYVELRCDPISGHTALYWYRQSLGQGPEFLIYFQGTGAADDSGLPNDRFFAVRPEGSVSTLKIQRTERGDSAVYLCASSSAGAMKQFFGPGTRLTVL.

The chain links TRBV5-5 to TRBJ1-2, with 7 positions matching TRBD1. Germline trimming cut 4 bases from V and 8 bases from J; bases unmatched to any gene: 17. The CDR3 length is 16 residues. Per the germline V gene, CDR1 is SGHKS and CDR2 is YYEKEE (reference sequence). CDR3 amino acids: CASSPQGVGTLWGYTF. CDR3 bases: TGTGCCAGCAGCCCCCAGGGGGTGGGAACCCTATGGGGCTACACCTTC.

V and J are TRBV9 and TRBJ1-1; 8 bases match TRBD1. From germline, CDR1 is SGDLS and CDR2 YYNGEE. The CDR3 sequence is 16 residues long. V was pared by 0 bases and J by 0 bases, with 4 bases of the junction left unmatched. DNA for the CDR3: TGTGCCAGCAGCGTAGTCCAGGGGGCCCTGAACACTGAAGCTTTCTTT. Translation gives CASSVVQGALNTEAFF. The full variable domain, completed using reference TRBV9 and TRBJ1-1, is DSGVTQTPKHLITATGQRVTLRCSPRSGDLSVYWYQQSLDQGLQFLIQYYNGEERAKGNILERFSAQQFPDLHSELNLSSLELGDSALYFCASSVVQGALNTEAFFGQGTRLTVV.

V usage is TRBV7-7 and J usage is TRBJ2-5; TRBD2 is a possible D gene (5 bases). Germline loops: CDR1 SSHAT, CDR2 FNYEAQ (reference sequence). V lost 3 bases, J lost 5 bases, and 13 bases lay in between. The length of the CDR3 is 14 residues. CDR3 in amino acids: CASSFNSLEETQYF. In DNA form, the CDR3 reads TGTGCCAGCAGCTTTAACTCACTAGAGGAGACCCAGTACTTC. Full variable domain (rest looked up from reference TRBV7-7 and TRBJ2-5): GAGVSQSPRYKVTKRGQDVTLRCDPISSHATLYWYQQALGQGPEFLTYFNYEAQPDKSGLPSDRFSAERPEGSISTLTIQRTEQRDSAMYRCASSFNSLEETQYFGPGTRLLVL.

The V gene is TRBV6-1, the J gene TRBJ1-1; no reliable D call. The CDR3 consists of 13 residues. The V gene lost 4 bases and the J gene lost 1 base, with 7 bases spanning the gap. Germline lookup yields CDR1 MNHNS and CDR2 SASEGT. The chain's CDR3 is CASSVVGNTEAFF. The CDR3 DNA sequence: TGTGCCAGCAGTGTGGTAGGGAACACTGAAGCTTTCTTT.

The CDR3 region is CASSFSGGSSYEQYF. The CDR3, as DNA: TGTGCCAGCAGCTTCAGCGGGGGAAGCTCCTACGAGCAGTACTTC. The rearrangement uses TRBV7-2 and TRBJ2-7; 8 bases are shared with TRBD2. V lost 3 bases and J lost 0; bases outside the gene matches: 4. The CDR3 has 15 amino acids. Germline V gene lookup returns CDR1 SGHTA and CDR2 FQGNSA.

This rearrangement joins TRBV28 to TRBJ2-2; 9 bases match TRBD1. The CDR3 spans 17 residues. The V gene end was trimmed by 6 bases and the J gene end by 6 bases; junction bases not matched to a gene: 14. CDR1 and CDR2 (germline): MDHEN, SYDVKM. The CDR3 bases are TGTGCCAGCAGCTCTCAACAGGGGGCAGGTGGATCCGGGGAGCTGTTTTTT. Its protein is CASSSQQGAGGSGELFF.

This clone was seen only once. CDR3 in amino acids: CASSLSGVGNQPQHF. In DNA form, the CDR3 reads TGCGCCAGCAGCTTGTCGGGGGTCGGCAATCAGCCCCAGCATTTT. The J gene is TRBJ1-5, the V gene TRBV5-1; TRBD1 is a possible D gene (5 bases). Germline-derived CDR1 and CDR2 are SGHRS and YFSETQ. Trimming removed 1 base at V and 2 bases at J, with 10 bases between. This CDR3 spans 15 amino acids. Drawing the rest from reference TRBV5-1 and TRBJ1-5, the complete variable domain is KAGVTQTPRYLIKTRGQQVTLSCSPISGHRSVSWYQQTPGQGLQFLFEYFSETQRNKGNFPGRFSGRQFSNSRSEMNVSTLELGDSALYLCASSLSGVGNQPQHFGDGTRLSIL.

The chain recombines TRBV7-3 with TRBJ2-5; the D is unclear. This CDR3 is 13 amino acids long. Germline CDR1 is SGHTA and CDR2 is FQGTGA. Trimming stripped 5 bases from V and 0 bases from J, with 7 bases between. In nucleotides, the CDR3 is TGTGCCAGCAGCGCGACCGACCAAGAGACCCAGTACTTC. This encodes CASSATDQETQYF.